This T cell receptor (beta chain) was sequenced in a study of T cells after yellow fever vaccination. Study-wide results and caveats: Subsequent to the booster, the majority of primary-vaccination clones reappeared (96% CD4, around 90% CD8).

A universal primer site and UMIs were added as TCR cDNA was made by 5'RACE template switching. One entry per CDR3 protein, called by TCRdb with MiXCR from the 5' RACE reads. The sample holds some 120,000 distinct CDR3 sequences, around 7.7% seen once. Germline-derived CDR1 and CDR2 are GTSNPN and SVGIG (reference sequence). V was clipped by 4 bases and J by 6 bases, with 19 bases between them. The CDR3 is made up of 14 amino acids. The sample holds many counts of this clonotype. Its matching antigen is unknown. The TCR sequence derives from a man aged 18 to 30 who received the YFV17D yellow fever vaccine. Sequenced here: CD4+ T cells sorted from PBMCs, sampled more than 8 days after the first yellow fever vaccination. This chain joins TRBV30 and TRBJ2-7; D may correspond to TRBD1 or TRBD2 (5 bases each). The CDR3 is CAWIYGGGTGEQYF. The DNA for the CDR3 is TGTGCCTGGATCTACGGTGGGGGAACGGGCGAGCAGTACTTC.